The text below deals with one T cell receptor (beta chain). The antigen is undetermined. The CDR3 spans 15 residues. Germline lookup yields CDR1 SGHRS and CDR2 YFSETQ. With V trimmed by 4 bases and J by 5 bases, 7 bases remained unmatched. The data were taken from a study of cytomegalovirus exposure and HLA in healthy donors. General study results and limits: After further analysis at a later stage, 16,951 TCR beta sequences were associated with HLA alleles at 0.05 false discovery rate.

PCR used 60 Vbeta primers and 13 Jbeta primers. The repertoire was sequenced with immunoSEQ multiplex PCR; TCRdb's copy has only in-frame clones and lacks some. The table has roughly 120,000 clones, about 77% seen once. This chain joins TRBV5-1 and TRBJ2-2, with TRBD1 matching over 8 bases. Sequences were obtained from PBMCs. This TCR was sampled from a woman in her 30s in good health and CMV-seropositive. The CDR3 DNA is TGCGCCAGCAGCGGACAGGGACAAGGGACCGGGGAGCTGTTTTTT. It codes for CASSGQGQGTGELFF.